The source of this TCR beta chain is a study of T-cell reconstitution after alpha-beta-depleted transplantation in children. Study-wide points: High day-60 TCRbeta diversity in some patients came from surviving recipient T cells and thymic progenitors. When one year had passed after transplant, most T-cell counts and diversity came from newly produced T cells. Alpha-beta T cells about two months after transplant reportedly derived from several hundred expanded graft clones.

This clonotype has at least ten counts. Its antigen is not known. This CDR3 contains 15 residues. Trimming cost V 3 bases and J 9 bases; bases outside gene matches: 10. Preparation of the TCRbeta library was carried out with unique molecular identifiers. TCRdb reprocessed the PCR reads with MiXCR, giving one entry per CDR3 protein. Of around 270,000 distinct CDR3 sequences detected, less than 9.5% appear once; the ten largest clones hold 8.5% to 9.5%. This TCR was recovered from a female patient aged 2 to 10 who had a stem cell transplant for Fanconi anemia, so the T cells may come from the graft donor. The sequencing used peripheral blood, collected 360 days after TCRalphabeta/CD19-depleted stem cell transplant. This chain connects TRBV12-3 or TRBV12-4 to TRBJ2-4; 8 bases are a match to TRBD2. The CDR3 nucleotides are TGTGCCAGCAGTTTGACCGGGGGGGGGCAGAGCATTCAGTACTTC. Encoded protein: CASSLTGGGQSIQYF.